Relative to its sample, the clone carrying this T cell receptor (beta chain) is large. The patients had HPV-negative, locally advanced oral cavity squamous cell carcinoma. These data come from a study of neoadjuvant anti-PD-1 for oral cavity cancer. The table came from immunoSEQ multiplex PCR; TCRdb's copy has only in-frame clones and leaves some out. The sample holds 7,000 to 8,500 clones, roughly 50% seen once. Germline CDR1 is SGHDT and CDR2 is YYEEEE. This CDR3 comprises 12 residues. V shed 2 bases and J shed 4 bases, with 6 bases lying between them. Source: tumor tissue, taken before nivolumab (anti-PD-1) treatment. V is TRBV5-6 and J is TRBJ1-1; no clear D. The sequence derives from a person aged 35 to 85 with oral cavity squamous cell carcinoma. The CDR3 region is CASSLPSTEAFF. The CDR3 DNA reads TGTGCCAGCAGCTTACCGTCCACTGAAGCTTTCTTT.